This is a list of T cell receptor beta chains from one sample in a study of identical twins. MiXCR, run by TCRdb on the 5' RACE reads, gives a single entry per CDR3 protein. The sample includes 700,000 to 950,000 distinct CDR3 sequences, over 9% seen only once; the top ten take around 1.6%. This sample was shared with a second study, whose subject was yellow fever vaccine responses in identical twins.

Material for sequencing was PBMCs. The receptors originated from a woman aged 18-30 years in good health. Each CDR3 is given with its conserved first and last residue. The D gene is left open where the match is weak. Size values are once, few and many counts, or a class for expanded clones, and some rows have none.

V	length	J	size	D	DNA	CDR3
TRBV28	13	TRBJ1-1	many	.	TGTGCCAGCCGGAGACCCTTGAACACTGAAGCTTTCTTT	CASRRPLNTEAFF
TRBV29-1	15	TRBJ1-1	.	.	TGCAGCGTTGAAAAAAGGGGTGTTCGGAACACTGAAGCTTTCTTT	CSVEKRGVRNTEAFF
TRBV29-1	13	TRBJ1-5	few	.	TGCAGCGTCAAGGACACTGTCAATCAGCCCCAGCATTTT	CSVKDTVNQPQHF
TRBV2	15	TRBJ2-2	few	TRBD1	TGTGCCAGCCTCTTATCCAGGACAGGGGCCGGGGAGCTGTTTTTT	CASLLSRTGAGELFF
TRBV9	17	TRBJ2-1	.	.	TGTGCCAGCAGGATTGCCATACCGGGACTCTACCCCAATGAGCAGTTCTTC	CASRIAIPGLYPNEQFF
TRBV5-1	13	TRBJ1-1	many	.	TGCGCCAGCAGCTTGGAAGACACCACTGAAGCTTTCTTT	CASSLEDTTEAFF
TRBV5-1	15	TRBJ2-7	many	TRBD1	TGCGCCAGCAGCTCTGGGACAGGAGAGCACTACGAGCAGTACTTC	CASSSGTGEHYEQYF
TRBV28	15	TRBJ2-2	few	.	TGTGCCACCCAAGACGGAGGCCTGAACACCGGGGAGCTGTTTTTT	CATQDGGLNTGELFF
TRBV6-1	15	TRBJ2-1	.	TRBD2	TGTGCCAGCATCCGGCGTAGCGGGAGAGGGAATGAGCAGTTCTTC	CASIRRSGRGNEQFF
TRBV12-3/TRBV12-4	15	TRBJ1-1	.	TRBD1	TGTGCCAGCAGTCCAAAGACAGGGCTGAACACTGAAGCTTTCTTT	CASSPKTGLNTEAFF
TRBV4-1	19	TRBJ2-5	.	.	TGCGCCAGCAGCCAAGATAGATCTTCGGCGGACAGAACTGAAGAGACCCAGTACTTC	CASSQDRSSADRTEETQYF